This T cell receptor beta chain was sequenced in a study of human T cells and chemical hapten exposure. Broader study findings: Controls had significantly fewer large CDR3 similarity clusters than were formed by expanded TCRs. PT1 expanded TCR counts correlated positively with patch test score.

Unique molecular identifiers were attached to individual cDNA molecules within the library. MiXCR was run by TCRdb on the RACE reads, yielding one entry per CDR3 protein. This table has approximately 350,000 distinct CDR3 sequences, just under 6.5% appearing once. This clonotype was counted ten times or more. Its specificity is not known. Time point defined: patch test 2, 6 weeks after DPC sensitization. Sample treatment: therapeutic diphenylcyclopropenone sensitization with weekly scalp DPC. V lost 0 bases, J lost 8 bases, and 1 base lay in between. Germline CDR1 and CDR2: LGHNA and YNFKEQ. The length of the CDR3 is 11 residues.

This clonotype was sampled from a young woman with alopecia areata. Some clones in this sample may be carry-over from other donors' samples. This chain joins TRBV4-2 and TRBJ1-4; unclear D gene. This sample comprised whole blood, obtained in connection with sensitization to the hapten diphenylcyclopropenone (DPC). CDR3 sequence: CASSQEEKLFF. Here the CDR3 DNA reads TGTGCCAGCAGCCAAGAGGAAAAACTGTTTTTT.